This T cell receptor beta chain came from a study of blood T cell repertoires in COVID-19. Study context: The analysed material was cDNA or gDNA that came from T cells, B-cell-depleted T cells, or PBMCs.

Assay: immunoSEQ multiplex PCR; the TCRdb copy retains only in-frame clones and omits some. Of about 150,000 clones listed, 78% are singletons. The origin of this receptor is a woman between 45 and 60 years old who had recovered from COVID-19. Sample: PBMCs or T cells enriched from blood (not recorded which).

For the CDR3, the DNA is TGTGCCAGTGGGACCCGGACAGACTATGGCTACACCTTC. Protein sequence: CASGTRTDYGYTF. The chain employs TRBV6-5 and TRBJ1-2; D might be TRBD1 (6 bases). Trimming took 9 bases from V and 3 from J, leaving 14 bases between them. This CDR3 comprises 13 residues. Germline loops: CDR1 MNHEY, CDR2 SVGAGI.